A single sample gave rise to the 24 T cell receptor beta chains below, sequenced in a study of T cells in Graves' hyperthyroidism and ophthalmopathy (dated 2019 in TCRdb). The method behind the library was multiplex PCR. Data came from an Illumina HiSeq 2000. TCR beta CDR3 regions were amplified from RNA transcripts. The first round of RT-PCR for the TCR CDR3 was performed with the HTBI primer set and the Qiagen OneStep RT-PCR kit. Through fastp at Q25 and MiXCR, TCRdb rebuilt clones from the public reads, retaining in-frame beta chains. Rows with a matching CDR3 protein are joined into one entry that keeps the most common DNA and genes. The sample records around 450,000 distinct CDR3 sequences, less than 20% of which are singletons. Roughly 8% of the sample is in the top ten clones. The sequenced material came from blood. The source of these receptors is a woman under 30 with Graves' hyperthyroidism.

This clonotype was counted between two and nine times. The V and J genes are TRBV6-1 and TRBJ2-7; 9 bases match TRBD1. The CDR3 extends over 15 amino acids. Trimming removed 5 bases from V and 6 bases from J; junction bases left unmatched: 11. Looked up from germline, CDR1 is MNHNS and CDR2 is SASEGT. The chain's CDR3 is CASSSPGQGFGEQYF. The CDR3 DNA sequence: TGTGCCAGCAGTTCGCCGGGACAGGGTTTTGGCGAGCAGTACTTC.

This clonotype appeared a few times. The chain uses TRBV4-1 and TRBJ2-5, with D possibly TRBD2 on 6 matching bases. The V gene's germline CDR1 is MGHRA and CDR2 YSYEKL. The germline V and J ends were trimmed by 4 bases and 5 bases, with 23 bases remaining between them. This CDR3 spans 17 amino acids. For the CDR3, the DNA is TGCGCCAGCAGCCCCAGGGAGGCCGGTAGATCCCAGGAGACCCAGTACTTC. It encodes CASSPREAGRSQETQYF.

The chain joins TRBV12-3 or TRBV12-4 to TRBJ2-5, with 13 bases aligning to TRBD2. This CDR3 is 15 amino acids long. With V trimmed by 5 bases and J by 5 bases, 5 bases remained unmatched. In nucleotides, the CDR3 is TGTGCCAGCAGTCCACTAGCGGGGGGGCTTGAGACCCAGTACTTC. Translation: CASSPLAGGLETQYF.

This clonotype is a singleton in its sample. The CDR3: CASSDHVSYNEQFF. CDR3 DNA: TGTGCCAGCAGTGACCATGTCTCCTACAATGAGCAGTTCTTC. This rearrangement joins TRBV2 to TRBJ2-1; D unclear. Trimming took off 3 bases at V and 0 bases at J, with 6 bases between the two ends. Germline V gives CDR1 SNHLY, CDR2 FYNNEI. The CDR3 length is 14 residues.

This clonotype was observed many times. The rearrangement uses TRBV5-6 and TRBJ2-3, with TRBD2 matching over 11 bases. The CDR3 runs 18 residues. The V segment lost 4 bases and the J segment 2 bases; nucleotides outside the gene matches: 12. Germline V lookup: CDR1 SGHDT, CDR2 YYEEEE. For the CDR3, the DNA is TGTGCCAGCAGCGCGGCAGGGACTAGCGGCTATGCCACAGATACGCAGTATTTT. Its translation is CASSAAGTSGYATDTQYF.

The chain employs TRBV7-2 and TRBJ2-1; D may be TRBD2 (5 bases). The CDR3 loop spans 12 amino acids. V lost 4 bases, J lost 7 bases, and 8 bases lay in between. CDR1 and CDR2 from the germline V gene are SGHTA and FQGNSA. The CDR3 protein is CASSSWTNEQFF. CDR3 bases: TGTGCCAGCAGCTCATGGACTAATGAGCAGTTCTTC.

Details on this clonotype: A junction end diverges from the germline sequence, so it may reflect a read error. This chain joins TRBV6-2 or TRBV6-3 and TRBJ1-6, with D possibly TRBD1 on 6 matching bases. Germline CDR1 reads MNHEY; CDR2 reads SVGEGT. The CDR3 contains 18 residues. The CDR3 coding sequence is TGTGCCAGCAGTGACGAATTTTTGACAGGCGATTATAATTCACTCCTCCACTTT. This codes for CASSDEFLTGDYNSLLHF.

This clonotype was detected ten times or more. V and J are TRBV12-3 or TRBV12-4 and TRBJ1-1, with D tentatively TRBD1 (6 bases). The ends were cut back, 8 bases at V and 3 bases at J, with 16 bases in the middle. The CDR3 totals 14 residues. CDR3 residues: CASLIWGLDTEAFF. The CDR3 nucleotides read TGTGCCAGCCTTATCTGGGGGCTGGACACTGAAGCTTTCTTT.

There are many counts of this clonotype. V usage is TRBV20-1 and J usage is TRBJ2-3, with unresolved D. V was clipped by 1 base and J by 0 bases, with 17 bases between them. CDR1 is DFQATT, CDR2 SNEGSKA, per germline (reference sequence). There are 17 residues in the CDR3. CDR3 residues: CSARALVAVLSTDTQYF. The CDR3 DNA sequence: TGCAGTGCTAGAGCCCTAGTGGCGGTTCTTAGCACAGATACGCAGTATTTT.

At least ten counts were recorded for this clonotype. The rearrangement joins TRBV20-1 to TRBJ2-1; TRBD2 might be the D (5 bases). The V gene's germline CDR1 is DFQATT and CDR2 SNEGSKA (reference sequence). The CDR3 has 14 residues. Trimming took 4 bases from V and 7 from J, leaving 17 bases between them. CDR3 protein: CSATRGVSQNEQFF. The CDR3 DNA sequence: TGCAGTGCTACTCGGGGAGTTTCGCAGAATGAGCAGTTCTTC.

This clonotype was counted at least ten times. This chain links TRBV29-1 with TRBJ2-2; the D gene is possibly TRBD1 (5 bases). V shed 6 bases and J shed 0 bases, with 17 bases lying between them. The CDR3 is 16 residues long. Germline loops: CDR1 SQVTM, CDR2 ANQGSEA. CDR3 coding DNA: TGCAGCGTGCTCAAGGGGCCTTCGGCGAACACCGGGGAGCTGTTTTTT. Its protein product is CSVLKGPSANTGELFF.

As regards this clonotype: A much larger clone lies one base from this, so it may be a read error. This rearrangement joins TRBV11-2 to TRBJ2-2; D perhaps matches TRBD2 (5 bases). Deletions cut 2 bases from V and 4 bases from J, with 14 bases between. Germline CDR1 and CDR2: SGHAT and FQNNGV. CDR3 size: 16 residues. CDR3 DNA sequence: TGTGCCAGCAGCTTATACGAGACTACGAGCACCGGGGAGCTGTTTTTT. It is translated as CASSLYETTSTGELFF.

The V call is TRBV9, the J call TRBJ1-2, with 7 positions matching TRBD1. CDR1 and CDR2 from the germline V gene are SGDLS and YYNGEE. The ends lost 6 bases at V and 0 bases at J; junction bases unmatched: 14. The CDR3 contains 17 residues. The CDR3 DNA reads as TGTGCCAGCACCCTCCGGGCACAGGGGACAGCTAACTATGGCTACACCTTC. It yields the protein CASTLRAQGTANYGYTF.

This chain joins TRBV12-3 or TRBV12-4 and TRBJ2-3; 9 nucleotides match TRBD2. The CDR3 has 16 residues. V lost 7 bases to trimming and J lost 0 bases; unmatched junction nucleotides: 8. DNA for the CDR3: TGTGCCAGCAATCCGAGAGCGGGAGGTAGCACAGATACGCAGTATTTT. Its translation is CASNPRAGGSTDTQYF.

This clonotype occurred a few times. The chain uses TRBV3-1 and TRBJ1-2; 8 nucleotides align to TRBD1. V lost 1 base to trimming and J lost 8 bases; unmatched junction nucleotides: 3. The CDR3 has 13 amino acids. Germline V gene sequence: CDR1 LGHDT, CDR2 YNNKEL (reference sequence). As DNA, the CDR3 is TGTGCCAGCAGCCAAGGACGGGACAGGGGCTACACCTTC. It yields the protein CASSQGRDRGYTF.

This clonotype has ten or more counts. This chain connects TRBV20-1 to TRBJ1-2; D uncertain. Germline assignment: CDR1 DFQATT and CDR2 SNEGSKA (reference sequence). The CDR3 totals 13 residues. The V end lost 6 bases, the J end lost 2 bases, and 13 bases lay between the germline ends. The CDR3 here is CSAPSGSNYGYTF. The CDR3, as DNA: TGCAGTGCCCCCAGCGGGTCAAACTATGGCTACACCTTC.

This clonotype was seen ten or more times. This sequence joins TRBV5-1 and TRBJ2-7; D is undetermined. Trimming cost V 3 bases and J 6 bases, with 16 bases left between them. Germline CDR1 is SGHRS and CDR2 is YFSETQ. The CDR3 is 14 amino acids. CDR3 nucleotide sequence: TGCGCCAGCAGCTCCCGGGCGTCCTTAGGCGAGCAGTACTTC. Residues: CASSSRASLGEQYF.

This clonotype was detected once. The chain carries TRBV30 and TRBJ2-5; D is unresolved. Trimming cost V 3 bases and J 7 bases, with 15 bases left between them. CDR1 GTSNPN and CDR2 SVGIG come from the germline V gene (reference sequence). The CDR3 consists of 13 residues. The CDR3: CAWRSSAMRTQYF. DNA for the CDR3: TGTGCCTGGAGGAGCAGCGCCATGAGGACCCAGTACTTC.

The chain carries TRBV27 and TRBJ2-7; D is perhaps TRBD1 (6 bases). From germline, CDR1 is MNHEY and CDR2 SMNVEV (reference sequence). V was trimmed by 5 bases and J by 0 bases, leaving 17 bases between them. There are 16 residues in the CDR3. The CDR3 loop is CASSTSGQSFSYEQYF. The DNA of the CDR3 is TGTGCCAGCAGTACCTCGGGACAATCCTTCTCCTACGAGCAGTACTTC.

This clonotype has just one count. This may come from a read error, since a much larger clone is one base off. The DNA for the CDR3 is TGTGCCAGCTCACTATACCTAGTGGGGGGAAACAATGAGCAGTTCTTC. Translating it yields CASSLYLVGGNNEQFF. The chain couples TRBV18 to TRBJ2-1, with D perhaps TRBD2 (6 bases). Per the germline V gene, CDR1 is KGHSH and CDR2 is LQKENI. The CDR3 length is 16 residues. The ends were cut back, 4 bases at V and 5 bases at J, with 18 bases in the middle.

This sequence joins TRBV30 and TRBJ2-7; possible D gene TRBD2, 5 bases. In germline, CDR1 is GTSNPN, CDR2 SVGIG (reference sequence). V was pared by 0 bases and J by 6 bases, with 12 bases between. The CDR3 length is 13 residues. The CDR3 loop is CAWSVGPGSEQYF. The CDR3 nucleotides are TGTGCCTGGAGTGTAGGGCCGGGGTCCGAGCAGTACTTC.

The sample holds many counts of this clonotype. The V and J genes are TRBV28 and TRBJ1-2; D gene unclear. CDR1 and CDR2 from the germline V gene are MDHEN and SYDVKM. CDR3 size: 13 residues. V gave up 6 bases and J gave up 8 bases, with 16 bases separating them. CDR3 protein: CASRTTGRRGYTF. In DNA form, the CDR3 reads TGTGCCAGCAGAACTACGGGGAGAAGGGGCTACACCTTC.

This clonotype was detected only a few times. This chain joins TRBV4-1 and TRBJ1-2; no reliable D call. V lost 4 bases to trimming and J lost 3 bases, with 6 bases between them. The CDR3 runs to 12 residues. Germline loops: CDR1 MGHRA, CDR2 YSYEKL. The DNA of the CDR3 is TGCGCCAGCAGCCCTCCGGACTATGGCTACACCTTC. Its translation: CASSPPDYGYTF.

On this clonotype: Mismatch with germline at one junction end may stem from a read error. This rearrangement joins TRBV27 to TRBJ2-5; D remains unclear. This CDR3 region has 12 residues. Germline assignment: CDR1 MNHEY and CDR2 SMNVEV (reference sequence). This CDR3 is CATSDFEETQYF. CDR3 DNA: TGTGCCACCAGTGATTTCGAGGAGACCCAGTACTTC.